The sequence of this TCR beta chain was determined in a study of blood T cell repertoires in COVID-19. The overall study: The samples span acute and convalescent COVID-19 from the United States, Italy and Spain. In each case, the material was cDNA or gDNA derived from T cells, B-cell-depleted T cells, or PBMCs.

Authors' data handling: Estimation of nucleated cell counts was performed using reference gene primer amplification. The assay was immunoSEQ multiplex PCR, and TCRdb's table has in-frame clones only and misses some. V and J calls and clone size are those listed in that table; D and trimming were worked out from the DNA. The sample lists approximately 400,000 clones; around 88% were seen once. The CDR3 length is 17 residues. CDR1 SGHTA and CDR2 FQGTGA come from the germline V gene. With V trimmed by 4 bases and J by 0 bases, 5 bases remained unmatched. V is TRBV7-3 and J is TRBJ2-2, with TRBD2 matching 10 bases. The sequencing sample was made of peripheral blood. This TCR was sampled from a woman aged 45 to 65 with COVID-19, enrolled during active disease. CDR3 sequence reads: CASSSLAGGSNTGELFF. DNA of the CDR3: TGTGCCAGCAGCTCGTTAGCGGGGGGTTCGAACACCGGGGAGCTGTTTTTT.